This TCR beta chain stems from a study of cytomegalovirus exposure and HLA in healthy donors. The table came from immunoSEQ multiplex PCR; TCRdb's copy has only in-frame clones and leaves some out. The sample includes some 150,000 clones, around 88% seen only once; the top ten take around 24%. V was shortened by 6 bases and J by 5 bases, with 16 bases between the two germline ends. This CDR3 is 14 amino acids long. Germline CDR1 reads ENHRY; CDR2 reads SYGVKD. This TCR derives from a man younger than 35 in good health and CMV-seropositive. This chain uses TRBV10-3 with TRBJ2-5; tentatively, D is TRBD1 (6 bases). Sample: PBMCs. CDR3 amino acids: CAIRGTSVEETQYF. The CDR3 bases are TGTGCCATCAGAGGGACATCGGTAGAGGAGACCCAGTACTTC.